The 18 T cell receptor beta chains below were found in one sample sequenced in a study of T cell repertoires in cytomegalovirus infection. TCRdb used MiXCR to reprocess the reads, holding one entry per CDR3 protein. The data contain some 170,000 distinct CDR3 sequences, roughly 15% of them seen just once; the ten biggest clones take up approximately 25%. The sequenced material came from CD8+ T cells from PBMCs. The receptors come from a human donor in good health (CMV status not recorded). Some clones in this sample may be carry-over from other donors' samples.

The rearrangement links TRBV12-3 or TRBV12-4 to TRBJ2-3, with D tentatively TRBD2 (7 bases). Trimming pared 10 bases from V and 5 bases from J, leaving 13 bases between. This CDR3 is 12 amino acids long. The CDR3 bases are TGTGCCACCGGGGGGCCGGGAGATACGCAGTATTTT. Protein sequence: CATGGPGDTQYF.

V gene TRBV7-9 combines with J gene TRBJ2-3; 8 bases map to TRBD1. The length of the CDR3 is 15 residues. The ends lost 5 bases at V and 2 bases at J; junction bases unmatched: 6. The germline gives CDR1 SEHNR, CDR2 FQNEAQ (reference sequence). CDR3 amino acids: CASSIGQGLTDTQYF. The CDR3 region has the DNA TGTGCCAGCAGCATTGGACAGGGACTCACAGATACGCAGTATTTT. Full variable domain (rest looked up from reference TRBV7-9 and TRBJ2-3): DTGVSQNPRHKITKRGQNVTFRCDPISEHNRLYWYRQTLGQGPEFLTYFQNEAQLEKSRLLSDRFSAERPKGSFSTLEIQRTEQGDSAMYLCASSIGQGLTDTQYFGPGTRLTVL.

The chain links TRBV2 to TRBJ2-3, with D uncertain. Germline assignment: CDR1 SNHLY and CDR2 FYNNEI. The V end lost 1 base, the J end lost 3 bases, and 11 bases lay between the germline ends. The CDR3 has 15 residues. CDR3 DNA sequence: TGTGCCAGCAGTGAAGGGCGTTTATCGACAGATACGCAGTATTTT. Amino acids: CASSEGRLSTDTQYF. Complete variable domain (other parts from reference TRBV2 and TRBJ2-3): EPEVTQTPSHQVTQMGQEVILRCVPISNHLYFYWYRQILGQKVEFLVSFYNNEISEKSEIFDDQFSVERPDGSNFTLKIRSTKLEDSAMYFCASSEGRLSTDTQYFGPGTRLTVL.

This chain joins TRBV7-2 and TRBJ2-3; D call uncertain. CDR1 is SGHTA and CDR2 is FQGNSA in the germline V gene. Trimming shortened V by 1 base and J by 4 bases, and 9 bases separated the two germline ends. This CDR3 region has 14 residues. CDR3 sequence: CASSLEAGPDTQYF. The CDR3, as DNA: TGTGCCAGCAGCTTAGAGGCAGGCCCAGATACGCAGTATTTT. Looking up the rest from reference TRBV7-2 and TRBJ2-3 gives the full variable domain: GAGVSQSPSNKVTEKGKDVELRCDPISGHTALYWYRQSLGQGLEFLIYFQGNSAPDKSGLPSDRFSAERTGGSVSTLTIQRTQQEDSAVYLCASSLEAGPDTQYFGPGTRLTVL.

The rearrangement links TRBV7-2 to TRBJ2-4; D gene unclear. V shed 8 bases and J shed 6 bases, with 11 bases lying between them. The CDR3 sequence is 12 residues long. Germline CDR1 reads SGHTA; CDR2 reads FQGNSA. The CDR3 region is CASSEEINIQYF. The CDR3 DNA sequence: TGTGCCAGCTCGGAAGAGATAAACATTCAGTACTTC.

The chain couples TRBV6-4 to TRBJ2-3; TRBD2 aligns across 8 bases. The CDR3 is made up of 14 amino acids. J gave up 1 base and V 3 bases, and 0 bases lay outside the gene matches. Germline V gene data show CDR1 as MRHNA and CDR2 as SNTAGT. In DNA form, the CDR3 reads TGTGCCAGCAGTGAAGCGGGGGGCACAGATACGCAGTATTTT. This sequence encodes CASSEAGGTDTQYF.

The V call is TRBV7-2, the J call TRBJ2-5; 8 nucleotides line up with TRBD2. Per germline, CDR1 SGHTA and CDR2 FQGNSA. J lost 1 base, V lost 1 base, and 2 bases had no gene match. There are 15 residues in the CDR3. CDR3 in DNA: TGTGCCAGCAGCTTAGTAGGACTAGCCCAAGAGACCCAGTACTTC. This gives the protein CASSLVGLAQETQYF.

There are a few counts of this clonotype. The chain links TRBV7-2 to TRBJ1-2, with 8 nucleotides matching TRBD1. Trimming cost V 3 bases and J 4 bases; bases outside gene matches: 13. Per the germline V gene, CDR1 is SGHTA and CDR2 is FQGNSA. The CDR3 spans 17 residues. In DNA form, the CDR3 reads TGTGCCAGCAGCTTCGGACAGGGACGAGAAACGCCCTATGGCTACACCTTC. Protein: CASSFGQGRETPYGYTF.

The rearrangement uses TRBV28 and TRBJ1-5; tentative D call: TRBD1 (5 bases). Per germline, CDR1 MDHEN and CDR2 SYDVKM. Between the trimmed V and J ends, which lost 7 bases and 7 bases, there was a span of 14 bases. This CDR3 comprises 13 residues. CDR3: CASTPRERQPQHF. Here the CDR3 DNA reads TGTGCCAGCACCCCCAGGGAACGGCAGCCCCAGCATTTT.

This chain joins TRBV7-9 and TRBJ2-4; no clear D. Per the germline V gene, CDR1 is SEHNR and CDR2 is FQNEAQ (reference sequence). This CDR3 spans 15 amino acids. V lost 5 bases to trimming and J lost 0 bases, with 11 bases between them. The CDR3 DNA is TGTGCCAGCAGCCCATCCGGGCTAGCCAAAAACATTCAGTACTTC. Its protein is CASSPSGLAKNIQYF.

This clonotype was recorded a few times. The CDR3 nucleotides read TGTGCCAGCAGCTCCTCGGACCGGACTAGCCCTACCTACGAGCAGTACTTC. Its translation is CASSSSDRTSPTYEQYF. The V and J genes are TRBV7-9 and TRBJ2-7; 8 nucleotides line up with TRBD2. J lost 2 bases, V lost 4 bases, and 13 bases had no gene match. Germline lookup yields CDR1 SEHNR and CDR2 FQNEAQ (reference sequence). The CDR3 spans 17 residues.

This clonotype turned up a few times. The CDR3 DNA is TGTGCCAGCAGTTATGACAGGCCCTCGACCTACGAGCAGTACTTC. As protein: CASSYDRPSTYEQYF. The chain has TRBV7-8 and TRBJ2-7; TRBD1 is a possible D gene (6 bases). Trimming pared 6 bases from V and 2 bases from J, leaving 17 bases between. This CDR3 has 15 amino acids. Per the germline V gene, CDR1 is SGHVS and CDR2 is FQNEAQ.

This clonotype occurred a few times. The chain carries TRBV7-6 and TRBJ2-2; the match to TRBD1 covers 7 bases. CDR3 length: 14 residues. Germline lookup yields CDR1 SGHVS and CDR2 FNYEAQ. V shed 6 bases, J shed 7 bases, and the junction held 8 bases outside the gene matches. CDR3 region: CASSPIDRVGELFF. The CDR3 DNA reads TGTGCCAGCAGTCCGATCGACAGGGTCGGGGAGCTGTTTTTT.

The J gene is TRBJ2-5, the V gene TRBV7-2; TRBD2 is a possible D gene (6 bases). Germline V gene lookup returns CDR1 SGHTA and CDR2 FQGNSA. Deletions cut 3 bases from V and 5 bases from J, with 16 bases between. This CDR3 has 15 amino acids. Here the CDR3 DNA reads TGTGCCAGCAGCTTTGGGAGGAGTTTTTCCGAGACCCAGTACTTC. It codes for CASSFGRSFSETQYF.

The chain carries TRBV6-6 and TRBJ1-2; the D gene is possibly TRBD1 (5 bases). Deletions cut 7 bases from V and 8 bases from J, with 17 bases between. The CDR3 consists of 13 residues. CDR1 and CDR2 (germline): MNHNY, SVGAGI (reference sequence). The CDR3 sequence is CASKAVLRDGYTF. CDR3 coding DNA: TGTGCCAGCAAGGCCGTTCTCAGGGACGGCTACACCTTC.

This clonotype was seen only a few times. The chain links TRBV7-9 to TRBJ1-1; D uncertain. The CDR3 has 18 amino acids. Germline loops: CDR1 SEHNR, CDR2 FQNEAQ (reference sequence). V lost 5 bases and J lost 0, with 22 bases in between. CDR3 protein: CASSTTTGSIDMNTEAFF. The CDR3 nucleotides read TGTGCCAGCAGCACTACCACGGGATCTATCGACATGAACACTGAAGCTTTCTTT. The entire variable domain, with the rest obtained from reference TRBV7-9 and TRBJ1-1, is as follows: DTGVSQNPRHKITKRGQNVTFRCDPISEHNRLYWYRQTLGQGPEFLTYFQNEAQLEKSRLLSDRFSAERPKGSFSTLEIQRTEQGDSAMYLCASSTTTGSIDMNTEAFFGQGTRLTVV.

V is TRBV10-3 and J is TRBJ2-7, with no clear D. The V gene lost 0 bases and the J gene lost 4 bases, with 7 bases spanning the gap. CDR1 and CDR2 (germline): ENHRY, SYGVKD. The CDR3 runs to 13 residues. The CDR3 region has the DNA TGTGCCATCAGTGAGTCAGTCAAGTACGAGCAGTACTTC. Residues: CAISESVKYEQYF.

This chain links TRBV27 with TRBJ2-3; weak D call: TRBD2 (7 bases). CDR1 is MNHEY and CDR2 is SMNVEV in the germline V gene (reference sequence). V lost 5 bases, J lost 1 base, and 13 bases lay in between. There are 15 residues in the CDR3. Here the CDR3 reads CASSLRGGRTDTQYF. In DNA, the CDR3 is TGTGCCAGCAGTCTCCGCGGGGGCCGCACAGATACGCAGTATTTT.